This entry lists 30 T cell receptor beta chains sequenced from one sample in a study of cytomegalovirus exposure and HLA in healthy donors (dated by TCRdb to the late 2010s). Library creation used the immunoSEQ multiplex PCR assay. The multiplex PCR relied on a mix of 60 forward primers for TCR Vbeta segments and 13 reverse primers for TCR Jbeta segments. The clones in this table, taken by TCRdb from immuneACCESS, are in-frame only. Not every clone is retained; where verified, under half of the shortfall comes from an unresolved V gene, and the cause of the rest is unknown. The sample's table lists a count of tens of thousands of clones. 2.5% to 3% of the sample lies in the top ten. Sequencing used PBMCs. Source of these receptors: a man aged 35-49 years in good health and CMV-seronegative.

The chain has TRBV30 and TRBJ2-3, with a tentative D call TRBD2 (6 bases). Trimming stripped 4 bases from V and 0 bases from J, with 20 bases between. There are 17 residues in the CDR3. Germline V gives CDR1 GTSNPN, CDR2 SVGIG (reference sequence). This chain's CDR3 is CAWTGRPGGWSTDTQYF. CDR3 coding DNA: TGTGCCTGGACAGGGCGGCCCGGGGGTTGGAGCACAGATACGCAGTATTTT.

This rearrangement joins TRBV5-4 to TRBJ1-1; no firm D call. Trimming cost V 5 bases and J 1 base, with 9 bases left between them. Germline CDR1 reads SGHNT; CDR2 reads YYREEE (reference sequence). The CDR3 is made up of 13 amino acids. DNA for the CDR3: TGTGCCAGCAGACCCCAGGAGAACACTGAAGCTTTCTTT. It encodes CASRPQENTEAFF.

The V call is TRBV29-1, the J call TRBJ2-7, with D perhaps TRBD1 (6 bases). The CDR3 loop spans 12 amino acids. The ends were cut back, 5 bases at V and 1 base at J, with 9 bases in the middle. Germline CDR1 and CDR2: SQVTM and ANQGSEA. CDR3 DNA sequence: TGCAGCGTTTTACAGGGTTCCTACGAGCAGTACTTC. It encodes CSVLQGSYEQYF.

V and J are TRBV29-1 and TRBJ1-1; the D gene is possibly TRBD1 (6 bases). Trimming stripped 1 base from V and 1 base from J, with 10 bases between. The CDR3 is 14 amino acids. CDR1 is SQVTM, CDR2 ANQGSEA, per germline. Here the CDR3 reads CSVEGQGPNTEAFF. The DNA of the CDR3 is TGCAGCGTTGAAGGGCAGGGGCCGAACACTGAAGCTTTCTTT.

V is TRBV4-1 and J is TRBJ2-5; 9 nucleotides agree with TRBD2. This CDR3 has 16 residues. Trimming cost V 1 base and J 2 bases; bases outside gene matches: 5. CDR1 is MGHRA and CDR2 is YSYEKL in the germline V gene. CDR3 protein: CASSQGTSVEQETQYF. CDR3 sequence (DNA): TGCGCCAGCAGCCAAGGGACTAGCGTTGAACAAGAGACCCAGTACTTC.

The chain carries TRBV4-2 and TRBJ1-1; a possible D gene is TRBD1 (6 bases). V was clipped by 6 bases and J by 4 bases, with 15 bases between them. The germline V gene has CDR1 LGHNA and CDR2 YNFKEQ. CDR3 length equals 14 residues. CDR3 region: CASSPTGWGTEAFF. The CDR3 coding sequence is TGTGCCAGCAGTCCGACAGGCTGGGGCACTGAAGCTTTCTTT.

This rearrangement joins TRBV6-5 to TRBJ2-5; 8 bases agree with TRBD2. Trimming cost V 0 bases and J 5 bases; bases outside gene matches: 8. This CDR3 spans 16 amino acids. Germline-derived CDR1 and CDR2 are MNHEY and SVGAGI. Here the CDR3 DNA reads TGTGCCAGCAGTTACTCATTACGGGGGGGCTGGGAGACCCAGTACTTC. Translation gives CASSYSLRGGWETQYF.

J is TRBJ1-5 and V is TRBV6-4; no definite D call. CDR1 and CDR2 from the germline V gene are MRHNA and SNTAGT. V was cut by 7 bases and J by 3 bases, with 10 bases left in between. There are 13 residues in the CDR3. In nucleotides, the CDR3 is TGTGCCAGCAATAGCGTTTCCAATCAGCCCCAGCATTTT. Translation: CASNSVSNQPQHF.

The V call is TRBV12-2, the J call TRBJ2-1; the D call of TRBD1 is as the table states it, not checked on the DNA. TRBV12-2 is listed as a pseudogene. The CDR3 extends over 15 amino acids. CDR3 sequence: CASRQDTSSYNEQFF. Here the CDR3 DNA reads TGTGCAAGTCGCCAAGACACAAGCTCCTACAATGAGCAGTTCTTC.

The J gene is TRBJ2-7, the V gene TRBV6-1, with 8 positions matching TRBD2. V lost 6 bases to trimming and J lost 5 bases; unmatched junction nucleotides: 12. Per the germline V gene, CDR1 is MNHNS and CDR2 is SASEGT. The CDR3 is made up of 15 amino acids. The CDR3 nucleotides are TGTGCCAGCAGAAACGGACAGCGGGGGTTTCACGAGCAGTACTTC. It yields the protein CASRNGQRGFHEQYF.

The chain combines TRBV28 with TRBJ1-2; 8 bases fit TRBD1. Germline V gene sequence: CDR1 MDHEN, CDR2 SYDVKM. The CDR3 has 13 amino acids. The ends lost 4 bases at V and 8 bases at J; junction bases unmatched: 6. DNA for the CDR3: TGTGCCAGCAGTTCTCAGGGGGCGGGCGGCTACACCTTC. It yields the protein CASSSQGAGGYTF.

The gene calls are TRBV6-5 and TRBJ2-7; 9 nucleotides agree with TRBD1. J was trimmed by 2 bases and V by 0 bases; bases with no gene match: 5. The CDR3 sequence is 16 residues long. Germline V gene sequence: CDR1 MNHEY, CDR2 SVGAGI. The chain's CDR3 is CASSYSTGGITYEQYF. The DNA for the CDR3 is TGTGCCAGCAGTTACTCGACAGGGGGTATAACCTACGAGCAGTACTTC.

The chain uses TRBV7-9 and TRBJ1-6; the D is unclear. The V and J ends lost 7 bases and 10 bases respectively, with 14 bases between them. Germline values: CDR1 SEHNR, CDR2 FQNEAQ (reference sequence). The CDR3 has 13 residues. The CDR3 DNA follows: TGTGCCAGCAAAGCGGCCTCCAGGTCACCCCTCCACTTT. Protein product: CASKAASRSPLHF.

The gene calls are TRBV2 and TRBJ2-1, with 9 positions matching TRBD2. The trim removed 3 bases at V and 8 bases at J, leaving 8 bases unmatched. The CDR3 loop spans 15 amino acids. The germline CDR1 and CDR2 sequences are SNHLY and FYNNEI. CDR3: CASSDRRGGLDEQFF. The CDR3 DNA reads as TGTGCCAGCAGTGACCGGCGGGGGGGCTTGGATGAGCAGTTCTTC.

V and J are TRBV29-1 and TRBJ1-2; 8 bases match TRBD1. The CDR3 is 13 amino acids. The V gene's germline CDR1 is SQVTM and CDR2 ANQGSEA. Trimming at V came to 2 bases and at J to 8 bases, leaving 7 bases not matched to a gene. The CDR3 loop is CSVERQGAQGYTF. CDR3 coding DNA: TGCAGCGTTGAACGGCAGGGGGCGCAGGGCTACACCTTC.

The chain combines TRBV5-4 with TRBJ1-2; 7 positions agree with TRBD1. The CDR3 loop spans 14 amino acids. Trimming took 3 bases from V and 2 from J; bases not matched to a gene: 4. Germline values: CDR1 SGHNT, CDR2 YYREEE (reference sequence). The CDR3, as DNA: TGTGCCAGCAGCTCACAGACAGGGAACTATGGCTACACCTTC. This sequence encodes CASSSQTGNYGYTF.

The chain uses TRBV4-2 and TRBJ2-2, with 9 bases lining up with TRBD1. The CDR3 is made up of 19 amino acids. Germline loops: CDR1 LGHNA, CDR2 YNFKEQ. V lost 1 base to trimming and J lost 4 bases; unmatched junction nucleotides: 13. In nucleotides, the CDR3 is TGTGCCAGCAGCCAAGCCGGGACAGGGACTTTTCGTGGCACCGGGGAGCTGTTTTTT. Translating it yields CASSQAGTGTFRGTGELFF.

The V and J genes are TRBV5-1 and TRBJ2-5, with TRBD2 identical over 16 bases. Germline V gene lookup returns CDR1 SGHRS and CDR2 YFSETQ. The junction had 9 bases not matched to a gene; V was cut back by 1 base and J by 6 bases. The CDR3 length is 18 residues. CDR3 region: CASSLLPGLAGGRQTQYF. In DNA form, the CDR3 reads TGCGCCAGCAGCTTGCTCCCGGGACTAGCGGGGGGGCGGCAGACCCAGTACTTC.

The chain is built from TRBV5-1 and TRBJ2-5; 9 bases agree with TRBD1. The CDR3 has 17 amino acids. J lost 3 bases, V lost 0 bases, and 9 bases had no gene match. Germline values: CDR1 SGHRS, CDR2 YFSETQ. The CDR3 loop reads CASSLVGTGIEEETQYF. The DNA for the CDR3 is TGCGCCAGCAGCTTGGTAGGGACAGGGATAGAAGAAGAGACCCAGTACTTC. The variable domain in full, completed from reference TRBV5-1 and TRBJ2-5, reads KAGVTQTPRYLIKTRGQQVTLSCSPISGHRSVSWYQQTPGQGLQFLFEYFSETQRNKGNFPGRFSGRQFSNSRSEMNVSTLELGDSALYLCASSLVGTGIEEETQYFGPGTRLLVL.

A note on this clone: An end of the junction does not agree with germline; a read error may underlie this. This same CDR3 is encoded by further DNA sequences in the sample. The genes are TRBV6-1 and TRBJ2-5; TRBD2 matches 11 bases. The CDR3 totals 15 residues. Germline V lookup: CDR1 MNHNS, CDR2 SASEGT. CDR3 loop: CASSDLAGGQETQYF. CDR3 nucleotide sequence: TGCGCCAGCAGTGATTTAGCGGGGGGGCAAGAGACCCAGTACTTC.

The V gene is TRBV6-5, the J gene TRBJ1-5; D is ambiguous. Germline V gene lookup returns CDR1 MNHEY and CDR2 SVGAGI. Trimming removed 4 bases at V and 6 bases at J, with 13 bases between. The CDR3 loop spans 14 amino acids. CDR3 region: CASSLDGMGQPQHF. The DNA for the CDR3 is TGTGCCAGCAGTTTGGACGGGATGGGTCAGCCCCAGCATTTT.

The chain recombines TRBV5-1 with TRBJ1-6; 9 bases match TRBD1. V dropped 5 bases and J dropped 10; count of bases not matched to a gene: 7. The CDR3 extends over 14 amino acids. Germline V gives CDR1 SGHRS, CDR2 YFSETQ. CDR3 sequence reads: CASRFGQGKSPLHF. The CDR3 DNA reads TGCGCCAGCAGATTTGGACAGGGGAAATCACCCCTCCACTTT.

The chain couples TRBV5-1 to TRBJ1-5, with TRBD1 matching 7 bases. This CDR3 region has 14 residues. CDR1 and CDR2 (germline): SGHRS, YFSETQ. V was clipped by 3 bases and J by 2 bases; unmatched bases: 2. CDR3 protein: CASSSGQGNQPQHF. The CDR3 coding sequence is TGCGCCAGCAGCTCCGGACAGGGCAATCAGCCCCAGCATTTT.

This rearrangement joins TRBV4-1 to TRBJ1-3, with TRBD1 as a possible D gene (5 bases). The CDR3 spans 15 residues. V lost 3 bases, J lost 3 bases, and 12 bases lay in between. The V gene's germline CDR1 is MGHRA and CDR2 YSYEKL. CDR3 DNA sequence: TGCGCCAGCAGCCAGCTAACGGGGGATGGAAACACCATATATTTT. Its protein product is CASSQLTGDGNTIYF.

The chain recombines TRBV11-2 with TRBJ2-1, with D perhaps matching TRBD1 (5 bases). CDR3 length: 15 residues. V was clipped by 5 bases and J by 3 bases, with 14 bases between them. The germline CDR1 and CDR2 sequences are SGHAT and FQNNGV. The CDR3 loop reads CASSLVTTDYNEQFF. The CDR3 nucleotides read TGTGCCAGCAGCCTAGTAACGACAGACTACAATGAGCAGTTCTTC.

The rearrangement links TRBV28 to TRBJ1-5; 7 nucleotides line up with TRBD1. With V trimmed by 6 bases and J by 2 bases, 10 bases remained unmatched. The CDR3 spans 16 residues. Germline CDR1 is MDHEN and CDR2 is SYDVKM. Here the CDR3 reads CASSPPTGDGNQPQHF. DNA for the CDR3: TGTGCCAGCAGCCCGCCCACAGGGGACGGCAATCAGCCCCAGCATTTT.

This chain uses TRBV5-4 with TRBJ2-7; 9 nucleotides agree with TRBD1. Trimming at V came to 3 bases and at J to 2 bases, leaving 3 bases not matched to a gene. This CDR3 has 14 residues. Germline CDR1 SGHNT, CDR2 YYREEE (reference sequence). CDR3 sequence: CASSSGTGTYEQYF. The CDR3 nucleotides are TGTGCCAGCAGCTCCGGGACAGGGACCTACGAGCAGTACTTC.

The V call is TRBV28, the J call TRBJ1-5; D remains ambiguous. The CDR3 covers 14 residues. Trimming left V 2 bases short and J 1 base short, with 6 bases between. CDR1 and CDR2 (germline): MDHEN, SYDVKM. The CDR3 loop reads CASSLMSSNQPQHF. The CDR3 DNA is TGTGCCAGCAGTTTAATGTCGAGCAATCAGCCCCAGCATTTT.

The rearrangement uses TRBV5-6 and TRBJ1-1; D call uncertain. The CDR3 has 17 amino acids. Germline V gene lookup returns CDR1 SGHDT and CDR2 YYEEEE. Trimming cost V 0 bases and J 0 bases, with 15 bases left between them. CDR3 sequence reads: CASSLVAGPNLNTEAFF. DNA of the CDR3: TGTGCCAGCAGCTTGGTGGCAGGTCCGAATTTGAACACTGAAGCTTTCTTT.

The chain is built from TRBV9 and TRBJ2-7, with 10 bases fitting TRBD1. The CDR3 has 15 amino acids. V was clipped by 3 bases and J by 0 bases; unmatched bases: 3. Germline V gene sequence: CDR1 SGDLS, CDR2 YYNGEE. The CDR3, as DNA: TGTGCCAGCAGCGCGGGACAGGGGAGCTCCTACGAGCAGTACTTC. The encoded protein is CASSAGQGSSYEQYF.